Following are 8 T cell receptor beta chains from one sample sequenced in a study of shared clonotypes between healthy human individuals. Clones were read by immunoSEQ multiplex PCR, and TCRdb kept only the in-frame ones, dropping some. The table lists around 530,000 clones, around 78% of them singletons, with 12% in the top ten. Sequences were obtained from PBMCs. Every receptor here comes from a woman in her forties in good health. Some clones in this sample may be carry-over from other donors' samples.

The chain employs TRBV18 and TRBJ2-7, with TRBD1 matching over 7 bases. This CDR3 has 12 amino acids. Germline CDR1 reads KGHSH; CDR2 reads LQKENI. V trimming: 3 bases; J trimming: 7 bases; junction bases outside the gene matches: 3. CDR3 bases: TGTGCCAGCTCACCTGACAGGGCAGAGCAGTACTTC. It is translated as CASSPDRAEQYF.

The chain joins TRBV7-9 to TRBJ2-5; D ambiguous. Germline V gene sequence: CDR1 SEHNR, CDR2 FQNEAQ (reference sequence). This CDR3 region has 13 residues. Trimming stripped 2 bases from V and 2 bases from J, with 6 bases between. The CDR3 protein is CASSLYDQETQYF. CDR3 DNA sequence: TGTGCCAGCAGCTTATACGATCAAGAGACCCAGTACTTC.

This chain uses TRBV29-1 with TRBJ2-7; D gene uncertain. This CDR3 has 12 amino acids. With 6 bases removed from V and 3 bases from J, the gap between germline ends came to 12 bases. CDR1 and CDR2 from the germline V gene are SQVTM and ANQGSEA. The CDR3 is CSVATMGYEQYF. The CDR3 DNA is TGCAGCGTGGCGACCATGGGCTACGAGCAGTACTTC.

The V call is TRBV5-1, the J call TRBJ2-2; TRBD1 might be the D (6 bases). The CDR3 covers 15 residues. The germline V and J ends were trimmed by 6 bases and 5 bases, with 17 bases remaining between them. Germline CDR1 is SGHRS and CDR2 is YFSETQ. The CDR3 nucleotides are TGCGCCAGCACTGAGGACAGTTCGAGGACCGGGGAGCTGTTTTTT. It is translated as CASTEDSSRTGELFF.

The chain employs TRBV27 and TRBJ2-3; D might be TRBD1 (6 bases). Germline loops: CDR1 MNHEY, CDR2 SMNVEV (reference sequence). The CDR3 covers 15 residues. V lost 6 bases, J lost 2 bases, and 15 bases lay in between. The CDR3 region is CASRPETGYTDTQYF. CDR3 in DNA: TGTGCCAGCAGACCAGAGACAGGCTACACAGATACGCAGTATTTT.

As to this clone: The final CDR3 position lacks the conserved phenylalanine or tryptophan, pointing to a likely read error. The limits of the CDR3 on the DNA are not certain, so only TCRdb's listed CDR3 is given. CDR3 in amino acids: CASGLVRKGGTSGRPSLLLGG. The chain employs TRBV12-5 and TRBJ2-7; no check of the table's D call, TRBD2, against the DNA was made. The CDR3 spans 21 residues, counting both ends. Germline CDR1 is LGHNT and CDR2 is FRNRAP.

This clone has only a few counts. The CDR3 loop reads CASSIAGGTDTGELFF. DNA of the CDR3: TGTGCCAGTAGTATAGCGGGAGGGACGGACACCGGGGAGCTGTTTTTT. The V gene is TRBV19, the J gene TRBJ2-2, with TRBD2 matching 8 bases. The germline V gene encodes CDR1 LNHDA and CDR2 SQIVND (reference sequence). The CDR3 totals 16 residues. V lost 1 base and J lost 3; bases outside the gene matches: 4.

Details on this clone: A much larger clone differs by one base, so this may be a read error. This specimen includes other DNA sequences encoding the same CDR3. The CDR3 reads CAWSGSTDTQYF. CDR3 sequence (DNA): TGTGCCTGGAGTGGTAGCACAGATACGCAGTATTTT. This chain connects TRBV30 to TRBJ2-3; no reliable D call. CDR3 length equals 12 residues. Trimming removed 1 base at V and 0 bases at J, with 2 bases between. Germline assignment: CDR1 GTSNPN and CDR2 SVGIG (reference sequence).